This TCR beta chain was sequenced for a study of blood T cell repertoires in COVID-19. The CDR3 sequence is 14 residues long. The V end was cut by 0 bases, the J end by 2 bases, with 6 bases between. Germline CDR1 is SGHRS and CDR2 is YFSETQ. Assay: immunoSEQ multiplex PCR; the TCRdb copy retains only in-frame clones and omits some. The table includes some 130,000 clones, roughly three quarters detected once. V usage is TRBV5-1 and J usage is TRBJ1-3; D is uncertain. Specimen: peripheral blood. This clonotype was sampled from an elderly woman with acute or convalescent COVID-19. CDR3 protein: CASSLDSPGNTIYF. Written as DNA, the CDR3 is TGCGCCAGCAGCTTGGACAGCCCTGGAAACACCATATATTTT.